Shown below are 20 T cell receptor beta chains from a single sample sequenced in a study of blood T cell repertoires in COVID-19. Here immunoSEQ multiplex PCR was the method, and the copy in TCRdb shows in-frame clones only, minus some. The sample consists of 150,000 to 200,000 clones, almost 80% of them appearing once. The sequenced sample was PBMCs or T cells enriched from blood (not recorded which). The receptors derive from a woman aged 45-65 years who had recovered from COVID-19.

This clone was recorded a few times. V and J are TRBV3-1 (or the pseudogene TRBV3-2) and TRBJ1-2; weak D call: TRBD1 (6 bases). The CDR3 totals 15 residues. Germline V CDR1 and CDR2: LGHDT, YNNKEL (reference sequence). Trimming left V 1 base short and J 8 bases short, with 17 bases between. The CDR3 nucleotides are TGTGCCAGCAGCCAAGCCGGGACACTCCGGAGGGGCTACACCTTC. Its translation is CASSQAGTLRRGYTF.

The chain combines TRBV19 with TRBJ1-1, with D tentatively TRBD1 (6 bases). The CDR3 runs 12 residues. The germline CDR1 and CDR2 sequences are LNHDA and SQIVND (reference sequence). V gave up 1 base and J gave up 11 bases, with 11 bases separating them. The CDR3 DNA is TGTGCCAGTAGTATAGTAGGGGGAGTCGCTTTCTTT. It specifies CASSIVGGVAFF.

This clone has a single count. V gene TRBV12-3 or TRBV12-4 combines with J gene TRBJ2-5, with D unresolved. The CDR3 consists of 11 residues. Trimming took off 4 bases at V and 4 bases at J, with 4 bases between the two ends. CDR3 DNA sequence: TGTGCCAGCAGTTCCGGAGAGACCCAGTACTTC. This encodes CASSSGETQYF.

The sample holds a few counts of this clone. The V and J genes are TRBV2 and TRBJ2-1, with TRBD2 identical over 12 bases. The CDR3 length is 15 residues. With V trimmed by 6 bases and J by 9 bases, 9 bases remained unmatched. Germline CDR1 SNHLY, CDR2 FYNNEI. For the CDR3, the DNA is TGTGCCAGCAGCTACCTAGCGGGAGGGCCCGGTGAGCAGTTCTTC. Residues: CASSYLAGGPGEQFF.

The CDR3 nucleotides read TGTGCCAGCAGCCAAGGTCGGGGCTACACCTTC. Protein: CASSQGRGYTF. This sequence joins TRBV14 and TRBJ1-2; no clear D. This CDR3 region has 11 residues. The V gene's germline CDR1 is SGHDN and CDR2 FVKESK. The V end was cut by 1 base, the J end by 8 bases, with 5 bases between. The whole variable domain, filled in from reference TRBV14 and TRBJ1-2, reads EAGVTQFPSHSVIEKGQTVTLRCDPISGHDNLYWYRRVMGKEIKFLLHFVKESKQDESGMPNNRFLAERTGGTYSTLKVQPAELEDSGVYFCASSQGRGYTFGSGTRLTVV.

The chain employs TRBV19 and TRBJ2-1, with 7 bases lining up with TRBD2. Germline V lookup: CDR1 LNHDA, CDR2 SQIVND (reference sequence). The CDR3 runs to 17 residues. Trimming took 3 bases from V and 5 from J; bases not matched to a gene: 13. This CDR3 is CASSMDRWEGKDNEQFF. The CDR3 DNA is TGTGCCAGTAGTATGGATAGGTGGGAGGGAAAAGACAATGAGCAGTTCTTC.

There are a few counts of this clone. Other DNA sequences in this specimen translate into the identical CDR3. The gene calls are TRBV7-3 and TRBJ1-1; D not certain. Germline CDR1 and CDR2: SGHTA and FQGTGA. The ends were cut back, 0 bases at V and 5 bases at J, with 7 bases in the middle. CDR3 size: 13 residues. The CDR3 loop reads CASSLTGATEAFF. DNA of the CDR3: TGTGCCAGCAGCTTAACCGGAGCAACTGAAGCTTTCTTT. The variable domain in full, with the rest retrieved from reference TRBV7-3 and TRBJ1-1, is GAGVSQTPSNKVTEKGKYVELRCDPISGHTALYWYRQSLGQGPEFLIYFQGTGAADDSGLPNDRFFAVRPEGSVSTLKIQRTERGDSAVYLCASSLTGATEAFFGQGTRLTVV.

This chain uses TRBV5-1 with TRBJ1-1, with D unclear. This CDR3 has 13 amino acids. V lost 2 bases and J 0 bases, leaving 5 bases between the germline ends. The germline V gene encodes CDR1 SGHRS and CDR2 YFSETQ. The CDR3 protein is CASSLEVNTEAFF. DNA for the CDR3: TGCGCCAGCAGCTTAGAGGTGAACACTGAAGCTTTCTTT.

This clone appeared once. V usage is TRBV5-6 and J usage is TRBJ1-3, with D possibly TRBD1 on 5 matching bases. This CDR3 region has 17 residues. Trimming took off 6 bases at V and 0 bases at J, with 19 bases between the two ends. The germline V gene has CDR1 SGHDT and CDR2 YYEEEE. CDR3 region: CASTQRGRESSGNTIYF. CDR3 bases: TGTGCCAGCACCCAACGGGGGAGGGAAAGCTCTGGAAACACCATATATTTT.

V gene TRBV18 combines with J gene TRBJ2-1; 8 positions match TRBD2. The CDR3 spans 18 residues. After removal of 3 bases from V and 0 bases from J, the junction contained 10 bases not matched to a gene. From germline, CDR1 is KGHSH and CDR2 LQKENI. The CDR3 loop is CASSPSLADSSSYNEQFF. The CDR3 DNA is TGTGCCAGCTCACCTTCACTAGCGGACAGTAGCTCCTACAATGAGCAGTTCTTC.

The chain couples TRBV6-5 to TRBJ2-7, with a possible D match to TRBD2 (6 bases). Germline-derived CDR1 and CDR2 are MNHEY and SVGAGI. CDR3 length: 15 amino acids. V dropped 0 bases and J dropped 5 bases, with 14 bases sitting between them. CDR3: CASSYSHGSHNEQYF. CDR3 bases: TGTGCCAGCAGTTACTCCCACGGGAGTCACAACGAGCAGTACTTC.

This chain links TRBV4-2 with TRBJ2-2; TRBD2 might be the D (6 bases). The V end was cut by 4 bases, the J end by 5 bases, with 14 bases between. CDR1 LGHNA and CDR2 YNFKEQ come from the germline V gene. This CDR3 has 15 amino acids. CDR3 bases: TGTGCCAGCAGCCGGGACTTGGGGCGTACCGGGGAGCTGTTTTTT. Translation: CASSRDLGRTGELFF.

The rearrangement links TRBV28 to TRBJ2-5; 9 bases match TRBD1. This CDR3 region has 13 residues. With V trimmed by 5 bases and J by 3 bases, 1 base remained unmatched. Germline CDR1 is MDHEN and CDR2 is SYDVKM. This chain's CDR3 is CASSRQGEETQYF. As DNA, the CDR3 is TGTGCCAGCAGTAGACAGGGGGAAGAGACCCAGTACTTC.

The V call is TRBV25-1, the J call TRBJ1-2; 9 nucleotides match TRBD1. With 8 bases clipped from V and 4 bases from J, the junction kept 8 bases outside the gene matches. The CDR3 is made up of 14 amino acids. CDR1 MGHDK and CDR2 SYGVNS come from the germline V gene. This CDR3 reads CASSDPGQGYGYTF. Written as DNA, the CDR3 is TGTGCCAGCTCAGACCCGGGACAGGGCTATGGCTACACCTTC.

The CDR3 reads CASNLAGVGETQYF. The CDR3 nucleotides are TGCGCCAGCAACCTAGCGGGAGTAGGAGAGACCCAGTACTTC. The rearrangement uses TRBV5-1 and TRBJ2-5, with 10 positions matching TRBD2. The V segment lost 6 bases and the J segment 4 bases; nucleotides outside the gene matches: 6. CDR1 and CDR2 (germline): SGHRS, YFSETQ. The CDR3 covers 14 residues. The full variable domain, its missing parts supplied by reference TRBV5-1 and TRBJ2-5, is KAGVTQTPRYLIKTRGQQVTLSCSPISGHRSVSWYQQTPGQGLQFLFEYFSETQRNKGNFPGRFSGRQFSNSRSEMNVSTLELGDSALYLCASNLAGVGETQYFGPGTRLLVL.

V gene TRBV18 combines with J gene TRBJ2-2, with 10 bases lining up with TRBD2. CDR3 length: 17 residues. The V gene end was trimmed by 4 bases and the J gene end by 7 bases; junction bases not matched to a gene: 12. Per germline, CDR1 KGHSH and CDR2 LQKENI. The CDR3 sequence: CASSQGLARAIGGELFF. CDR3 nucleotides: TGTGCCAGCTCACAGGGACTAGCGCGTGCGATTGGCGGGGAGCTGTTTTTT.

V is TRBV7-9 and J is TRBJ2-5; D unclear. V lost 2 bases, J lost 5 bases, and 9 bases lay in between. The CDR3 totals 13 residues. Germline loops: CDR1 SEHNR, CDR2 FQNEAQ (reference sequence). The CDR3, as DNA: TGTGCCAGCAGCTTAATATCTGAGGAGACCCAGTACTTC. Its translation is CASSLISEETQYF.

In its sample, this clone ranks as medium-sized. The chain joins TRBV28 to TRBJ1-4, with D possibly TRBD1 on 6 matching bases. Trimming took off 2 bases at V and 6 bases at J, with 13 bases between the two ends. This CDR3 region has 15 residues. Germline V CDR1 and CDR2: MDHEN, SYDVKM. The CDR3 DNA is TGTGCCAGCAGTTTAACGGGGGGGCGGTATGAAAAACTGTTTTTT. This sequence encodes CASSLTGGRYEKLFF.

The rearrangement uses TRBV5-1 and TRBJ1-1, with no clear D. The V end lost 4 bases, the J end lost 4 bases, and 11 bases lay between the germline ends. This CDR3 comprises 13 residues. Per germline, CDR1 SGHRS and CDR2 YFSETQ. CDR3 protein: CASSPIVSTEAFF. The CDR3 DNA is TGCGCCAGCAGCCCGATTGTGAGCACTGAAGCTTTCTTT.

This clone was seen once. The V call is TRBV6-5, the J call TRBJ1-3; D unclear. Germline lookup yields CDR1 MNHEY and CDR2 SVGAGI. Trimming stripped 6 bases from V and 0 bases from J, with 9 bases between. The CDR3 contains 14 residues. The CDR3, as DNA: TGTGCCAGCAGCCTGTCACTCTCTGGAAACACCATATATTTT. Amino acids: CASSLSLSGNTIYF.